The clone carrying this T cell receptor beta chain was detected once. Data came from immunoSEQ multiplex PCR; TCRdb stores just in-frame clones and leaves some out. This table holds about 77,000 clones, around nine tenths found once. The sample originates from a study of blood T cell repertoires in COVID-19. Trimming took 4 bases from V and 6 from J, leaving 11 bases between them. The CDR3 sequence is 13 residues long. The germline gives CDR1 KGHDR, CDR2 SFDVKD. Sequencing used peripheral blood. The chain employs TRBV24-1 and TRBJ1-1; TRBD1 is a possible D gene (6 bases). This sequence was found in a woman aged 80 or older with active or convalescent COVID-19. The CDR3 coding sequence is TGTGCCACCAGTGAGGATACAGGGTCTGAAGCTTTCTTT. It yields the protein CATSEDTGSEAFF.